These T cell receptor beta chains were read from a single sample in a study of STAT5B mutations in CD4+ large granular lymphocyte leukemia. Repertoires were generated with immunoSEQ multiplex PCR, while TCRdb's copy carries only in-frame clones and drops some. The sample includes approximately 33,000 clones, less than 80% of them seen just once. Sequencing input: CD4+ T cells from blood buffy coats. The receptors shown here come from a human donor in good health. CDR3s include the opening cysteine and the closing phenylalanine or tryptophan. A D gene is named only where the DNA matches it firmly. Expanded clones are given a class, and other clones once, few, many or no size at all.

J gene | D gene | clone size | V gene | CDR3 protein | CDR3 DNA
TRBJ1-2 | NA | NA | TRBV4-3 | CASSQAGIGYGYTF | TGCGCCAGCAGCCAAGCTGGGATCGGGTATGGCTACACCTTC
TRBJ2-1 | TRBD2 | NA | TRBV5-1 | CASSSGLAGVYNEQFF | TGCGCCAGCAGCTCGGGACTAGCGGGGGTCTACAATGAGCAGTTCTTC
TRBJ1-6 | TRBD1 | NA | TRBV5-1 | CASSLQGNNSPLHF | TGCGCCAGCAGCCTACAGGGGAATAATTCACCCCTCCACTTT
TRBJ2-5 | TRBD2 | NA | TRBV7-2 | CASSPQSGGETQYF | TGTGCCAGCAGCCCCCAGAGCGGGGGAGAGACCCAGTACTTC
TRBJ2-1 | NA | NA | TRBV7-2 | CASSWVGNEQFF | TGTGCCAGCAGCTGGGTGGGGAATGAGCAGTTCTTC
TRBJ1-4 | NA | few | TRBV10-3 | CAISGGPGEKLFF | TGTGCCATCAGTGGCGGGCCGGGGGAAAAACTGTTTTTT
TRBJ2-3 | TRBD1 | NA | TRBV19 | CASSRQGDSTDTQYF | TGTGCCAGTAGCCGACAGGGGGATAGCACAGATACGCAGTATTTT
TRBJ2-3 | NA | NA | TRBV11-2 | CASSLEGVAGPSGTQYF | TGTGCCAGCAGCTTAGAAGGGGTGGCAGGGCCTTCGGGTACGCAGTATTTT
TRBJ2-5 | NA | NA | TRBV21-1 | CASSKTSRGSATQETQYF | TGTGCCAGCAGCAAAACGTCCAGGGGAAGCGCGACCCAAGAGACCCAGTACTTC
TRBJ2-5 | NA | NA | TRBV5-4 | CASSLKMGERGTQYF | TGTGCCAGCAGCTTGAAAATGGGGGAAAGAGGGACCCAGTACTTC
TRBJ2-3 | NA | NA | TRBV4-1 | CASSQGSLGDTQYF | TGCGCCAGCAGCCAAGGGAGTTTGGGAGATACGCAGTATTTT
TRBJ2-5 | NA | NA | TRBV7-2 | CASSLAAFQETQYF | TGTGCCAGCAGCTTAGCCGCCTTCCAAGAGACCCAGTACTTC
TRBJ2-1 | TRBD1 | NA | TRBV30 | CAWSRTGQLNEQFF | TGTGCCTGGAGTCGGACAGGGCAGCTTAATGAGCAGTTCTTC
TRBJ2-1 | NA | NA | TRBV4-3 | CASSQDLTGTLVNEQFF | TGCGCCAGCAGCCAAGATCTGACCGGGACCCTGGTAAATGAGCAGTTCTTC
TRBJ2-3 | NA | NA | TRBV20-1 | CSASEEDTQYF | TGCAGTGCTAGCGAAGAAGATACGCAGTATTTT
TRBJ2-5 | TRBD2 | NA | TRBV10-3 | CAISDGGTNQETQYF | TGTGCCATCAGTGACGGAGGGACTAATCAAGAGACCCAGTACTTC
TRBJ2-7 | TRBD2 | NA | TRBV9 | CASSVEASGPYEQYF | TGTGCCAGCAGCGTAGAGGCTAGCGGTCCCTACGAGCAGTACTTC
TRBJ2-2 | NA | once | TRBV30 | CAWSRRSNTGELFF | TGTGCCTGGAGCAGGAGATCGAACACCGGGGAGCTGTTTTTT
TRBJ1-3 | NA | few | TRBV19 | CASSPSDSSGNTIYF | TGTGCCAGTAGTCCCTCGGACAGCTCTGGAAACACCATATATTTT
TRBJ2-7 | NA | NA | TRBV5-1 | CASSLSGRGEQYF | TGCGCCAGCAGCTTATCAGGTCGAGGAGAGCAGTACTTC
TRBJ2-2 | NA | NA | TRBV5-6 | CASSLYHVAGELFF | TGTGCCAGCAGCTTGTATCATGTCGCCGGGGAGCTGTTTTTT
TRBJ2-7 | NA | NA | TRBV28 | CASRQPGTAGEQYF | TGTGCCAGCAGGCAGCCCGGGACAGCGGGGGAGCAGTACTTC
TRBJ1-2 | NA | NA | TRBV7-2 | CASKGSVGYTF | TGTGCCAGCAAGGGGTCAGTCGGCTACACCTTC
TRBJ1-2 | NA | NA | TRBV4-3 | CASSQDDRGDYGYTF | TGCGCCAGCAGCCAAGATGATAGGGGTGACTATGGCTACACCTTC
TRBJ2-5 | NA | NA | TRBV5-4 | CASSLERGAGGETQYF | TGTGCCAGCAGCTTGGAACGGGGGGCCGGTGGAGAGACCCAGTACTTC
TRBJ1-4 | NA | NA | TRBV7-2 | CASSLTLGGSAKLFF | TGTGCCAGCAGCTTAACCCTCGGGGGCTCCGCCAAACTGTTTTTT